A selection of T cell receptor beta chains follows, all from one sample in a study of early T cells in non-severe SARS-CoV-2 infection. TCRdb itself ran the 5' RACE reads through MiXCR, one entry per CDR3 protein. The sample contains tens of thousands of distinct CDR3 sequences, 10% to 15% of which appear only once. What was sequenced was whole blood. The receptors shown here come from an adult who was a healthcare worker with PCR-confirmed SARS-CoV-2 infection or an uninfected control (not recorded which). CDR3s include the opening cysteine and the closing phenylalanine or tryptophan. D genes are given only for firm matches. Not all rows give a size; the values are once, few, many and, for expanded clones, a class.

abundance	j_gene	d_gene	v_gene	len	CDR3nt	CDR3aa
few	TRBJ2-1	TRBD2	TRBV7-2	15	TGTGCCAGCAGCTTTGGGACTAGCGGATACAATGAGCAGTTCTTC	CASSFGTSGYNEQFF
-	TRBJ2-5	TRBD2	TRBV11-2	16	TGTGCCAGCAGCCGCGTCTCCGGACTAGCGGGGGGGACCCAGTACTTC	CASSRVSGLAGGTQYF
few	TRBJ2-7	TRBD1	TRBV12-3/TRBV12-4	17	TGTGCCAGCAGTACCAGGACAGGGCAGCTAGGCGGCCCCGAGCAGTACTTC	CASSTRTGQLGGPEQYF
-	TRBJ1-5	-	TRBV10-3	16	TGTGCCATCAGTGATTTTCAGGACGGAGACAATCAGCCCCAGCATTTT	CAISDFQDGDNQPQHF
-	TRBJ1-1	TRBD1	TRBV9	13	TGTGCCAGCAGCGTAGATCAGGGGGCTGAAGCTTTCTTT	CASSVDQGAEAFF
many	TRBJ2-7	TRBD1	TRBV23-1	17	TGCGCCAGCACCGAAAAAGGACCGGGACAGGGGCCCTACGAGCAGTACTTC	CASTEKGPGQGPYEQYF
-	TRBJ1-2	TRBD1	TRBV11-2	15	TGTGCCAGCAGCTCCCAAACACAGGGGGCGAGCGGCTACACCTTC	CASSSQTQGASGYTF
many	TRBJ2-1	TRBD2	TRBV7-2	20	TGTGCCAGCAGCCCCCGGAATAGCGGGAGGCAAGGTAGCTCCTACAATGAGCAGTTCTTC	CASSPRNSGRQGSSYNEQFF
-	TRBJ2-5	-	TRBV12-3/TRBV12-4	13	TGTGCCAGCAGTTTAGCCGGGGTTGAGACCCAGTACTTC	CASSLAGVETQYF
-	TRBJ1-5	TRBD1	TRBV19	16	TGTGCCAGTAGTCAAGACAGGGGAATAGGCAATCAGCCCCAGCATTTT	CASSQDRGIGNQPQHF
-	TRBJ2-6	-	TRBV11-2	15	TGTGCCAGCATCCACCCGGGTGGTGGGGCCAACGTCCTGACTTTC	CASIHPGGGANVLTF
few	TRBJ1-2	TRBD1	TRBV5-6	13	TGTGCCAGCAGGCGACAGGGCCCTCATGGCTACACCTTC	CASRRQGPHGYTF
-	TRBJ2-1	TRBD1	TRBV7-9	15	TGTGCCAGCAGCTTAGGGGACAGGAGCTACAATGAGCAGTTCTTC	CASSLGDRSYNEQFF
few	TRBJ2-2	TRBD2	TRBV5-1	15	TGCGCCAGCAGCTTAGCAGCGGGAGTCGGCGGGGAGCTGTTTTTT	CASSLAAGVGGELFF
few	TRBJ2-1	-	TRBV27	14	TGTGCCAGCAGTCCACGGGATGTCTACAATGAGCAGTTCTTC	CASSPRDVYNEQFF
-	TRBJ2-7	TRBD1	TRBV29-1	14	TGCAGCGCCGGATCCGAGACAGGGCGATATGAGCAGTACTTC	CSAGSETGRYEQYF
-	TRBJ2-3	TRBD2	TRBV12-3/TRBV12-4	14	TGTGCCAGCAGTTCTAGCGGGAGGTCAGATACGCAGTATTTT	CASSSSGRSDTQYF
few	TRBJ2-3	-	TRBV7-9	14	TGTGCCAGCAGCCTCACTGTTAGCACAGATACGCAGTATTTT	CASSLTVSTDTQYF
many	TRBJ1-1	TRBD1	TRBV6-2/TRBV6-3	12	TGTGCCAGCAGTCTGACAGGGTCTGAAGCTTTCTTT	CASSLTGSEAFF
few	TRBJ1-5	-	TRBV9	15	TGTGCCAGCAGCGTAGAGGGAAGAAGCAATCAGCCCCAGCATTTT	CASSVEGRSNQPQHF
few	TRBJ2-3	-	TRBV6-1	15	TGTGCCAGCAGTGAAGCGGGAGGAGGTTGGGATACGCAGTATTTT	CASSEAGGGWDTQYF
-	TRBJ1-6	-	TRBV25-1	15	TGTGCCAGCAAGGGGCAAGAAGACTATAATTCACCCCTCCACTTT	CASKGQEDYNSPLHF
many	TRBJ2-1	TRBD2	TRBV7-2	16	TGTGCCAGCAGCCCCGTATTTTCGCGGGAGATCAATGAGCAGTTCTTC	CASSPVFSREINEQFF
-	TRBJ2-1	TRBD2	TRBV20-1	17	TGCAGTGCTAGAGGAGGACTAGCGGGATTGTCCTACAATGAGCAGTTCTTC	CSARGGLAGLSYNEQFF
-	TRBJ2-2	TRBD1	TRBV11-2	15	TGTGCCAGCAGCCACGGACAGGGGATAACCGGGGAGCTGTTTTTT	CASSHGQGITGELFF
few	TRBJ2-3	TRBD2	TRBV2	16	TGTGCCAGCAGTGAAGAACTAGCGGGACCCACAGATACGCAGTATTTT	CASSEELAGPTDTQYF
medium-sized	TRBJ1-2	-	TRBV7-3	13	TGTGCCAGCAGCAATGACAACTATAATGGCTACACCTTC	CASSNDNYNGYTF
few	TRBJ2-4	TRBD1	TRBV15	18	TGTGCCACCAGCAGAGATCGGGCAGGGGGCACATTCAAAAACATTCAGTACTTC	CATSRDRAGGTFKNIQYF
-	TRBJ1-1	TRBD1	TRBV5-6	19	TGTGCCAGCAGCTATAGCTCTCCGGGACAGGGGCGATTGAACACTGAAGCTTTCTTT	CASSYSSPGQGRLNTEAFF
few	TRBJ2-7	-	TRBV5-6	12	TGTGCCAGCAGATCCGGGAGCTACGAGCAGTACTTC	CASRSGSYEQYF
many	TRBJ1-1	-	TRBV29-1	13	TGCAGCGTTGACCCGACTCGGGGCACTGAAGCTTTCTTT	CSVDPTRGTEAFF
-	TRBJ1-5	TRBD1	TRBV25-1	14	TGTGCCAGCAGTGAAACAGGGGGCGCGCAGCCCCAGCATTTT	CASSETGGAQPQHF